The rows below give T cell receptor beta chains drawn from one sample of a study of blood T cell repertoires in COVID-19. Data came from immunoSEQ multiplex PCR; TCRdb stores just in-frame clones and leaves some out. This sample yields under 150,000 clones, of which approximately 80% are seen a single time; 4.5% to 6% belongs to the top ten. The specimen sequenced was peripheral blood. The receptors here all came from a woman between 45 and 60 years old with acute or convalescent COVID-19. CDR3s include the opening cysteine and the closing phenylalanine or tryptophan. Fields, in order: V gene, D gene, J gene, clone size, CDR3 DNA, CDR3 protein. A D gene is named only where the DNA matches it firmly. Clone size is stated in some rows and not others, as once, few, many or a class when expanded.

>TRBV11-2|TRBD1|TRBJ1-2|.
TGTGCCAGCACCCAGGGGGGATTTGGGGGCTACACCTTC
CASTQGGFGGYTF
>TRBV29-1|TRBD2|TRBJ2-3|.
TGCAGCGTCGACGAGCCTAGCGGACCCACAGATACGCAGTATTTT
CSVDEPSGPTDTQYF
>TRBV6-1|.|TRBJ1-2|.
TGTGCCAGCAGTGAGTTTCACGGGGGAGGAAACTATGGCTACACCTTC
CASSEFHGGGNYGYTF
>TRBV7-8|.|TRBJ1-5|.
TGTGCCAGCAGCTTTAACGGGACCCAGCATTTT
CASSFNGTQHF
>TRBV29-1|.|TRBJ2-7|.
TGCAGCGTTGAAGTGCAGGCCTACGAGCAGTACTTC
CSVEVQAYEQYF
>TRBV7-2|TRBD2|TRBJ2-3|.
TGTGCCAGCAGCTTAGGGTCTAGCGGAGATACGCAGTATTTT
CASSLGSSGDTQYF
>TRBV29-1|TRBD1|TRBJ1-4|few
TGCAGCGTTACTAGGGGGCTGGCTAATGAAAAACTGTTTTTT
CSVTRGLANEKLFF
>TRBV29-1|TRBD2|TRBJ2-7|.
TGCAGCGTCCACGGGACTAGCGGTTCCTACGAGCAGTACTTC
CSVHGTSGSYEQYF
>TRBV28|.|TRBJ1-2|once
TGTGCCACTCTCCCTGGACAGCGGATTAACTATGGCTACACCTTC
CATLPGQRINYGYTF
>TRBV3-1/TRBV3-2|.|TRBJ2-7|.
TGTGCCAGCAGCCCCGGTGGGGGGAGGCCCTACGAGCAGTACTTC
CASSPGGGRPYEQYF
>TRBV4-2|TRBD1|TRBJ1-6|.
TGTGCCAGCAGCCAGGAGCAGGGACAGTTAGGTTCACCCCTCCACTTT
CASSQEQGQLGSPLHF
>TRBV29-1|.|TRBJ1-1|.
TGCAGCGGGAAACTACAGGGTGACACTGAAGCTTTCTTT
CSGKLQGDTEAFF
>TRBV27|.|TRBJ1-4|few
TGTGCCAGCAGGAGGTTGGCAACTAATGAAAAACTGTTTTTT
CASRRLATNEKLFF
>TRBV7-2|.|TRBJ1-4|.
TGTGCCAGCAGCTCTAGCCAACAGGGTTATGAAAAACTGTTTTTT
CASSSSQQGYEKLFF
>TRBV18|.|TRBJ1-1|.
TGTGCCAGCTCACCACGCGACACTGAAGCTTTCTTT
CASSPRDTEAFF
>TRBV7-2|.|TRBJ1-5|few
TGTGCCAGCAGCCCGGAGGCGTATAGCAATCAGCCCCAGCATTTT
CASSPEAYSNQPQHF
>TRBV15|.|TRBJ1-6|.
TGTGCCACCAGCAGAGATCACGGGGGACTCCACTTT
CATSRDHGGLHF
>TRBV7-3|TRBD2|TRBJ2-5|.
TGTGCCAGCAGCTTAAGAGTAGCGGGGGGGCCGGAGACCCAGTACTTC
CASSLRVAGGPETQYF
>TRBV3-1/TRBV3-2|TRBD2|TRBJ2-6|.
TGTGCCAGCAGCCAAGATTTAGCGGGGGCCAACTCTGGGGCCAACGTCCTGACTTTC
CASSQDLAGANSGANVLTF
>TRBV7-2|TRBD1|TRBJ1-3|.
TGTGCCAGCAGCTTACAGGGGGGTGGAACTGGAAACACCATATATTTT
CASSLQGGGTGNTIYF
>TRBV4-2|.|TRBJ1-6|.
TGTGCCAGCAGCCAAAGTGTGAGTGCCGATTCACCCCTCCACTTT
CASSQSVSADSPLHF
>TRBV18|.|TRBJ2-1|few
TGTGCCAGCTCAAGACAGGACTACAATGAGCAGTTCTTC
CASSRQDYNEQFF
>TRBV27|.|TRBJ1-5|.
TGTGCCAGCAGTTTGGGGGGTACTGAGCCCCAGCATTTT
CASSLGGTEPQHF
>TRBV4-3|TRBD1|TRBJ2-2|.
TGCGCCAGCAGCCAGATAGGGACAGGGTCACGCGGGGAGCTGTTTTTT
CASSQIGTGSRGELFF
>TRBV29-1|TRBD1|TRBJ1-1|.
TGCAGCTCTGACAGGGAAGGGGCCTGGACTGAAGCTTTCTTT
CSSDREGAWTEAFF
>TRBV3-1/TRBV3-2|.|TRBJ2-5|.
TGTGCCAGCAGCCAAGACCCCGTTCTAGCGTCAGAGACCCAGTACTTC
CASSQDPVLASETQYF
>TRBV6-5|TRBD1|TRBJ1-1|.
TGTGCCAGCAGGGACAGGGGCGCTATGAACACTGAAGCTTTCTTT
CASRDRGAMNTEAFF
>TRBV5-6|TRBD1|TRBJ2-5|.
TGTGCCAGCAGCTTAGAGGACAGGGGGAGGGGAGAGACCCAGTACTTC
CASSLEDRGRGETQYF
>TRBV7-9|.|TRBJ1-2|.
TGTGCCAGCAGCTCGACAATCCTGGGTCTTAACTATGGCTACACCTTC
CASSSTILGLNYGYTF
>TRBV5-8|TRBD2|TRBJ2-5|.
TGTGCCAGCAGTTGGGGCGGGGGGGATCAAGAGACCCAGTACTTC
CASSWGGGDQETQYF
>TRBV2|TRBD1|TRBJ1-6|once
TGTGCCAGCAGTATCGGACAGGCTAATTCACCCCTCCACTTT
CASSIGQANSPLHF
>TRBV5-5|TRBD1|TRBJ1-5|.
TGTGCCAGCAGGACAGGGGGTCTAACCAATCAGCCCCAGCATTTT
CASRTGGLTNQPQHF
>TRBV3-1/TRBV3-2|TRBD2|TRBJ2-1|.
TGTGCCAGCAGCCAAGCGAATAGCGGGGGCTTCAATGAGCAGTTCTTC
CASSQANSGGFNEQFF
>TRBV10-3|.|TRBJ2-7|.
TGTGCCATCAGTGAGGTCTGGGCCGATGATCTTTACGAGCAGTACTTC
CAISEVWADDLYEQYF
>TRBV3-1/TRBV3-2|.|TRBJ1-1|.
TGTGCCAGAAATCATCCCGCGCTTGAAGCTTTCTTT
CARNHPALEAFF